Listed below are T cell receptor beta chains from one sample, sequenced in a study of post-analysis software for immune sequencing data. TCRdb analysed the PCR reads with MiXCR anew, one entry per CDR3 protein. This sample has about 430,000 distinct CDR3 sequences, with over 30% found just once. The sequenced sample was blood. Receptor source: a girl aged 2 to 10 with multiple sclerosis. The CDR3 runs from the conserved cysteine through the conserved F or W. The order of the fields is CDR3 protein, CDR3 DNA, CDR3 length, D gene, clone size, J gene, V gene. A D gene is named only where the DNA matches it firmly. The size of a clone is reported for some rows only, either as once, few or many, or as a class for expanded clones.

cdr3_aa: CATSDPFGGAFF
cdr3_nt: TGTGCCACCAGTGACCCATTTGGGGGAGCTTTCTTT
cdr3_length: 12
d_call: -
clone_size: once
j_call: TRBJ1-1
v_call: TRBV24-1

cdr3_aa: CASSLGVLAGGTYEQYF
cdr3_nt: TGCGCCAGCAGCTTGGGGGTACTAGCGGGAGGAACCTACGAGCAGTACTTC
cdr3_length: 17
d_call: TRBD2
clone_size: once
j_call: TRBJ2-7
v_call: TRBV5-1

cdr3_aa: CASSLELRAAGLFF
cdr3_nt: TGCGCCAGCAGCTTGGAATTGAGGGCGGCGGGTCTGTTTTTT
cdr3_length: 14
d_call: -
clone_size: few
j_call: TRBJ1-4
v_call: TRBV5-1

cdr3_aa: CASSPGTASGTQYF
cdr3_nt: TGTGCTAGCAGCCCAGGGACAGCAAGTGGGACCCAGTACTTC
cdr3_length: 14
d_call: TRBD1
clone_size: -
j_call: TRBJ2-5
v_call: TRBV7-7

cdr3_aa: CATSRDLPGTVSYGYTF
cdr3_nt: TGTGCCACCAGCAGAGACTTACCCGGGACGGTCTCCTATGGCTACACCTTC
cdr3_length: 17
d_call: -
clone_size: few
j_call: TRBJ1-2
v_call: TRBV15

cdr3_aa: CASSQGGAQYF
cdr3_nt: TGTGCCAGCAGCCAGGGGGGGGCCCAGTACTTC
cdr3_length: 11
d_call: -
clone_size: -
j_call: TRBJ2-5
v_call: TRBV12-3/TRBV12-4

cdr3_aa: CASSSCYYNYGYTF
cdr3_nt: TGTGCCAGCAGCTCCTGCTACTATAACTATGGCTACACCTTC
cdr3_length: 14
d_call: -
clone_size: -
j_call: TRBJ1-2
v_call: TRBV5-6

cdr3_aa: CASSYRFARGPYGEQYF
cdr3_nt: TGTGCCAGCAGTTACAGGTTTGCGAGGGGACCGTACGGGGAGCAGTACTTC
cdr3_length: 17
d_call: -
clone_size: few
j_call: TRBJ2-7
v_call: TRBV6-5

cdr3_aa: CASSPNRQGNQPQHF
cdr3_nt: TGTGCCAGCAGTCCCAACCGACAGGGAAATCAGCCCCAGCATTTT
cdr3_length: 15
d_call: TRBD1
clone_size: -
j_call: TRBJ1-5
v_call: TRBV12-3/TRBV12-4

cdr3_aa: CASSYRGTNSPLHF
cdr3_nt: TGTGCCAGCAGTTACCGGGGGACGAATTCACCCCTCCACTTT
cdr3_length: 14
d_call: -
clone_size: few
j_call: TRBJ1-6
v_call: TRBV6-5

cdr3_aa: CASSLGLAGNGNEQFF
cdr3_nt: TGTGCCAGCAGTCTGGGACTAGCGGGAAACGGGAATGAGCAGTTCTTC
cdr3_length: 16
d_call: TRBD2
clone_size: -
j_call: TRBJ2-1
v_call: TRBV27

cdr3_aa: CSGDRQGRLEAFF
cdr3_nt: TGCAGCGGGGACCGACAGGGCCGCCTTGAAGCTTTCTTT
cdr3_length: 13
d_call: TRBD1
clone_size: -
j_call: TRBJ1-1
v_call: TRBV29-1

cdr3_aa: CASSPDRREAFF
cdr3_nt: TGTGCCAGCAGTCCCGACAGGAGGGAAGCTTTCTTT
cdr3_length: 12
d_call: -
clone_size: -
j_call: TRBJ1-1
v_call: TRBV6-6

cdr3_aa: CASKRGPYLNTEAFF
cdr3_nt: TGTGCCAGCAAAAGGGGGCCGTATTTGAACACTGAAGCTTTCTTT
cdr3_length: 15
d_call: TRBD1
clone_size: once
j_call: TRBJ1-1
v_call: TRBV28

cdr3_aa: CASSPTTKGPNTEAFF
cdr3_nt: TGTGCCAGCAGTCCAACAACCAAGGGACCGAACACTGAAGCTTTCTTT
cdr3_length: 16
d_call: -
clone_size: -
j_call: TRBJ1-1
v_call: TRBV12-3/TRBV12-4

cdr3_aa: CASSSNLGTSSYNEQFF
cdr3_nt: TGTGCCAGCAGTTCGAACCTCGGGACTAGCTCCTACAATGAGCAGTTCTTC
cdr3_length: 17
d_call: TRBD2
clone_size: -
j_call: TRBJ2-1
v_call: TRBV12-3/TRBV12-4

cdr3_aa: CASRPQGTMNTEAFF
cdr3_nt: TGTGCCAGCAGGCCGCAAGGTACTATGAACACTGAAGCTTTCTTT
cdr3_length: 15
d_call: -
clone_size: once
j_call: TRBJ1-1
v_call: TRBV28

cdr3_aa: CASILRAGSYLTDTQYF
cdr3_nt: TGTGCCAGCATCCTAAGGGCGGGGAGCTATCTCACAGATACGCAGTATTTT
cdr3_length: 17
d_call: -
clone_size: medium-sized
j_call: TRBJ2-3
v_call: TRBV12-3/TRBV12-4

cdr3_aa: CASSSLEAYEQYF
cdr3_nt: TGTGCCAGCAGCTCCTTAGAGGCCTACGAGCAGTACTTC
cdr3_length: 13
d_call: -
clone_size: once
j_call: TRBJ2-7
v_call: TRBV7-2

cdr3_aa: CASSSTEAFF
cdr3_nt: TGTGCCAGCAGCTCCACTGAAGCTTTCTTT
cdr3_length: 10
d_call: -
clone_size: few
j_call: TRBJ1-1
v_call: TRBV12-3/TRBV12-4

cdr3_aa: CASTPGGTGSSYNEQFF
cdr3_nt: TGCGCCAGCACCCCCGGCGGGACAGGAAGCTCCTACAATGAGCAGTTCTTC
cdr3_length: 17
d_call: TRBD1
clone_size: -
j_call: TRBJ2-1
v_call: TRBV5-1

cdr3_aa: CASSEPGQGPHEQYF
cdr3_nt: TGTGCCAGCAGCGAACCGGGACAGGGTCCCCACGAGCAGTACTTC
cdr3_length: 15
d_call: TRBD1
clone_size: -
j_call: TRBJ2-7
v_call: TRBV6-1